This TCR beta chain appears in the sequencing data of a study of cytomegalovirus exposure and HLA in healthy donors. Study-wide results and limits: Some highly shared sequence variants likely arose as a pipeline artifact. Evidence from a later analysis indicated that most CMV-associated TCR beta chains looked HLA-restricted.

This clone was detected a few times. Its specificity is not known. Both 60 Vbeta primers and 13 Jbeta primers went into the PCR. As processed by the authors: Unique TCR beta chains numbered roughly 83 million in a later analysis, with around 12 million shared. Profiled with immunoSEQ multiplex PCR; TCRdb holds only in-frame clones, not every one. The D gene and trimming were derived from the DNA, and the V and J assignments and clone size from that table. This sample carries roughly 160,000 clones, 80% of them seen once, and the ten largest clones take less than 2.5%. The trim removed 5 bases at V and 0 bases at J, leaving 7 bases unmatched. Germline CDR1 MNHEY, CDR2 SVGAGI. There are 15 residues in the CDR3.

The source is a male donor in good health and CMV-seronegative. V and J are TRBV6-5 and TRBJ2-7, with 7 bases aligning to TRBD1. The material sequenced was PBMCs. This chain's CDR3 is CASSTTGALSYEQYF. DNA of the CDR3: TGTGCCAGCAGTACCACAGGGGCCCTCTCCTACGAGCAGTACTTC.